This TCR beta chain stems from a study of shared clonotypes between healthy human individuals. In the study overall: Three plates each covered CD4 naive and memory; CD8 naive two, CD8 memory one. Study observations and caveats: It was expected that sequencing depth would affect clonotype sharing among donors. Some naive CD4 clonotypes, around 4.7%, turned up in common across a few donors.

CD8 cells regarded as naive lacked CD45RO, were positively chosen for CCR7, and omitted terminally differentiated effector memory CD45RA+ cells. Produced via immunoSEQ multiplex PCR; TCRdb's table is partial and in-frame only. The data hold millions of clones, with 85% to 95% observed a single time. The germline CDR1 and CDR2 sequences are MGHRA and YSYEKL. V gave up 5 bases and J gave up 1 base, with 14 bases separating them. The CDR3 totals 15 residues. Concerning this clone itself: The antigen is undetermined.

The rearrangement uses TRBV4-1 and TRBJ1-1, with TRBD1 as a possible D gene (5 bases). Source material: naive CD8+ T cells from PBMCs. The source of this sequence is a man younger than 35 in good health. Some clones in this sample may be carry-over from other donors' samples. The CDR3 loop reads CASSFRTSPNTEAFF. The CDR3 region has the DNA TGCGCCAGCAGCTTTAGGACAAGTCCGAACACTGAAGCTTTCTTT.